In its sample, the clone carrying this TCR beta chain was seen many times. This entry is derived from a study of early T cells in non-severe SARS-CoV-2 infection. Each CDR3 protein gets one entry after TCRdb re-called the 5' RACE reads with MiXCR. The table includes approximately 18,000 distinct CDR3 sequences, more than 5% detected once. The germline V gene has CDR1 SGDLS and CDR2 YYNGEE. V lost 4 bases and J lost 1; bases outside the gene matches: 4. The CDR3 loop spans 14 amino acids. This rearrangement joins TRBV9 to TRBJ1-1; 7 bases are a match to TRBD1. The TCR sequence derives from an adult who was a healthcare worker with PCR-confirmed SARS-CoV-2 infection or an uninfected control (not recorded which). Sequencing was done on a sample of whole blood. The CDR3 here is CASSFGTANTEAFF. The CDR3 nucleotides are TGTGCCAGCAGCTTTGGGACAGCGAACACTGAAGCTTTCTTT.